This TCR beta chain was retrieved from a study of cytomegalovirus exposure and HLA in healthy donors. Study-level results: When analyzed later, a missense DCLRE1C variant was found to be linked to TCR beta V- and J-gene trimming. Several of the most significant clusters were apparently associated with common viral pathogens in a later analysis. Further analysis, carried out later, found HLA-associated TCR beta chains more clonally expanded than equally common other chains.

Researchers ran the PCR with 60 Vbeta and 13 Jbeta primers. Libraries were prepared by immunoSEQ multiplex PCR; TCRdb keeps only in-frame clonotypes and omits some of them. The top ten hold approximately 2.4% of the sample, which has about 190,000 clones, about four fifths seen once. Details on this clone: What it binds is not known. At one end, the junction sequence differs from germline, possibly due to a read error.

This CDR3 is built from 13 residues. Germline assignment: CDR1 SGHNT and CDR2 YENEEA. Sample: PBMCs. The gene calls are TRBV11-3 and TRBJ2-3, with 7 bases lining up with TRBD1. The TCR comes from a woman in her forties or fifties in good health and CMV-seropositive. The chain's CDR3 is CANSHRGTDTQYF. In DNA, the CDR3 is TGTGCCAACAGCCACAGGGGAACAGATACGCAGTATTTT. Together with reference TRBV11-3 and TRBJ2-3, the CDR3 gives the full variable domain: EAGVVQSPRYKIIEKKQPVAFWCNPISGHNTLYWYLQNLGQGPELLIRYENEEAVDDSQLPKDRFSAERLKGVDSTLKIQPAELGDSAVYLCANSHRGTDTQYFGPGTRLTVL.